One sample yielded the 14 T cell receptor beta chains listed below, sequenced in a study of blood T cell repertoires in COVID-19. Sequenced by immunoSEQ multiplex PCR; TCRdb stores in-frame clones only, minus some. The sample contains some 200,000 clones, approximately 79% of which appear only once. The material sequenced was peripheral blood. The receptors stem from a young man with active or convalescent COVID-19.

This chain uses TRBV28 with TRBJ2-7; TRBD1 aligns across 8 bases. CDR3 length: 15 amino acids. Germline values: CDR1 MDHEN, CDR2 SYDVKM. V dropped 1 base and J dropped 5; count of bases not matched to a gene: 7. The DNA for the CDR3 is TGTGCCAGCAGTTTATCGATCAGGGGGCGCGACGAGCAGTACGTC. This sequence encodes CASSLSIRGRDEQYV.

The chain employs TRBV14 and TRBJ2-2, with D possibly being TRBD1 (8 bases). V was cut by 4 bases and J by 6 bases, with 18 bases left in between. Germline assignment: CDR1 SGHDN and CDR2 FVKESK. This CDR3 is built from 16 residues. CDR3 nucleotides: TGTGCCAGCAGCCTCCCCGGGAGGACAGGGCCCGGGGAGCTGTTTTTT. Encoded protein: CASSLPGRTGPGELFF. The variable domain in full, completed from reference TRBV14 and TRBJ2-2, reads EAGVTQFPSHSVIEKGQTVTLRCDPISGHDNLYWYRRVMGKEIKFLLHFVKESKQDESGMPNNRFLAERTGGTYSTLKVQPAELEDSGVYFCASSLPGRTGPGELFFGEGSRLTVL.

The rearrangement joins TRBV9 to TRBJ1-3; TRBD1 might be the D (6 bases). The CDR3 runs to 16 residues. Germline-derived CDR1 and CDR2 are SGDLS and YYNGEE. Trimming removed 0 bases at V and 4 bases at J, with 14 bases between. In DNA form, the CDR3 reads TGTGCCAGCAGCGTAGGGACAGCAGGACGAGGAAACACCATATATTTT. It encodes CASSVGTAGRGNTIYF.

The gene calls are TRBV4-3 and TRBJ1-1; TRBD1 is a possible D gene (5 bases). Between the trimmed V and J ends, which lost 0 bases and 7 bases, there was a span of 18 bases. CDR3 size: 16 residues. Per the germline V gene, CDR1 is LGHNA and CDR2 is YSLEER. In nucleotides, the CDR3 is TGCGCCAGCAGCCAAGACAAGGGGTGGCCGTTTAGTGAAGCTTTCTTT. Encoded protein: CASSQDKGWPFSEAFF.

As DNA, the CDR3 is TGTGCCAGTAAGGCACAGGGGAACACTGAAGCTTTCTTT. Its protein is CASKAQGNTEAFF. V gene TRBV19 combines with J gene TRBJ1-1, with D possibly being TRBD1 (6 bases). V was clipped by 7 bases and J by 1 base, with 10 bases between them. Germline V gives CDR1 LNHDA, CDR2 SQIVND (reference sequence). This CDR3 is 13 amino acids long.

The V call is TRBV5-4, the J call TRBJ1-3, with D unclear. CDR3 length equals 16 residues. CDR1 is SGHNT, CDR2 YYREEE, per germline (reference sequence). V was shortened by 3 bases and J by 0 bases, with 13 bases between the two germline ends. The CDR3 reads CASSYRGGNSGNTIYF. The DNA of the CDR3 is TGTGCCAGCAGCTATCGTGGAGGGAACTCTGGAAACACCATATATTTT.

This clone has just one count. The chain is built from TRBV10-3 and TRBJ1-5; D not resolved. In germline, CDR1 is ENHRY, CDR2 SYGVKD. V was trimmed by 2 bases and J by 6 bases, leaving 11 bases between them. CDR3 length equals 14 residues. The CDR3: CAISEVRETQPQHF. The CDR3 DNA sequence: TGTGCCATCAGTGAGGTGAGGGAGACTCAGCCCCAGCATTTT.

In its sample, this clone was seen a few times. The V and J genes are TRBV3-1 (or the pseudogene TRBV3-2) and TRBJ1-2; D remains ambiguous. V was clipped by 0 bases and J by 8 bases, with 13 bases between them. This CDR3 contains 14 residues. Per germline, CDR1 LGHDT and CDR2 YNNKEL (reference sequence). The CDR3 DNA follows: TGTGCCAGCAGCCAAGATAACGCCCGGGAGGGCTACACCTTC. It specifies CASSQDNAREGYTF.

The chain uses TRBV5-1 and TRBJ1-4; D not resolved. The germline gives CDR1 SGHRS, CDR2 YFSETQ. V lost 2 bases to trimming and J lost 8 bases, with 16 bases between them. The CDR3 loop spans 15 amino acids. The CDR3, as DNA: TGCGCCAGCAGCTTCACGACTCTCCCGGGGGAAAAACTGTTTTTT. Its protein is CASSFTTLPGEKLFF.

The sample holds a few counts of this clone. This chain uses TRBV5-4 with TRBJ1-2, with TRBD1 identical over 9 bases. Per germline, CDR1 SGHNT and CDR2 YYREEE (reference sequence). This CDR3 is 13 amino acids long. Trimming cost V 4 bases and J 6 bases; bases outside gene matches: 4. The CDR3, as DNA: TGTGCCAGCAGCGTGGACAGGGGTAATGGCTACACCTTC. The encoded protein is CASSVDRGNGYTF.

V and J are TRBV5-4 and TRBJ2-1, with D maybe TRBD2 (6 bases). This CDR3 contains 15 residues. Germline CDR1 is SGHNT and CDR2 is YYREEE (reference sequence). V lost 0 bases and J 2 bases, leaving 9 bases between the germline ends. As DNA, the CDR3 is TGTGCCAGCAGCTTGGACGGGGAGGCCTACAATGAGCAGTTCTTC. Protein sequence: CASSLDGEAYNEQFF.

This clone has more than one count but fewer than ten. This chain connects TRBV7-2 to TRBJ1-6; D not certain. The V and J ends lost 5 bases and 9 bases respectively, with 11 bases between them. The CDR3 spans 13 residues. Germline V gene sequence: CDR1 SGHTA, CDR2 FQGNSA. CDR3 loop: CASSADVASPLHF. DNA of the CDR3: TGTGCCAGCAGCGCTGATGTGGCTTCACCCCTCCACTTT.

J is TRBJ1-2 and V is TRBV10-1; TRBD1 matches 7 bases. The CDR3 has 13 residues. Germline V gene lookup returns CDR1 WNHNN and CDR2 SYGVQD (reference sequence). J was trimmed by 5 bases and V by 3 bases; bases with no gene match: 3. CDR3 sequence reads: CASSEQGMYGYTF. The CDR3 coding sequence is TGCGCCAGCAGTGAACAGGGGATGTATGGCTACACCTTC.

The CDR3 nucleotides are TGTGCCAGCAGCTTAGCGGACAGTGGGGGCCGGGGCACCCAGTACTTC. Amino acids: CASSLADSGGRGTQYF. V and J are TRBV7-2 and TRBJ2-5, with D maybe TRBD1 (6 bases). Looked up from germline, CDR1 is SGHTA and CDR2 is FQGNSA. The CDR3 runs to 16 residues. V was trimmed by 0 bases and J by 8 bases, leaving 19 bases between them.